The entry that follows covers one T cell receptor (beta chain) sequence. Its antigen is unidentified. This specimen belongs to a study of T cell repertoires in cytomegalovirus infection. About the research overall: Shared public TCR beta signatures pointed to both CMV infection and a matching HLA type. General study results and limits: Ex vivo responses were dominated by HLA-C-restricted CMV-specific TCR beta clonotypes. Summed frequency of public TCR beta families distinguished CMV carriers with the relevant HLA.

TCRdb re-derived calls from the reads in MiXCR, one entry per CDR3 protein. Of some 440,000 distinct CDR3 sequences listed, around 32% are singletons. Germline-derived CDR1 and CDR2 are SEHNR and FQNEAQ (reference sequence). Germline trimming cut 4 bases from V and 6 bases from J; bases unmatched to any gene: 6. The length of the CDR3 is 15 residues. The sequence came from a human donor in good health (CMV status not recorded). Some clones in this sample may be carry-over from other donors' samples. Sample: PBMCs. The chain combines TRBV7-9 with TRBJ1-2; 12 positions agree with TRBD1. The CDR3 DNA follows: TGTGCCAGCAGCTCGGGACAGGGGGCGTTTAATGGCTACACCTTC. Protein: CASSSGQGAFNGYTF.